Given below is one TCR beta chain in context. Its antigen is not identified. The trim removed 1 base at V and 1 base at J, leaving 0 bases unmatched. Germline assignment: CDR1 SGHAT and CDR2 FQDESV (reference sequence). The CDR3 contains 14 residues. The data originate from a study of cytomegalovirus exposure and HLA in healthy donors. Overall study context: Membership in the Caucasian-associated ancestry cluster was found for about four fifths of approximately 430 genotyped donors.

The PCR contained 60 Vbeta and 13 Jbeta primers. In the original workflow: In a later analysis, 80 million to 100 million unique TCR beta chains included roughly 11 million shared by two or more donors. Sequencing used immunoSEQ multiplex PCR; TCRdb keeps in-frame clones, though not all of them. V, J and clone size were drawn from that table, and D and trimming were deduced from the DNA. The sample has about 150,000 clones; roughly 85% are singletons. Study findings and constraints: Roughly uniform sequencing depth across donors was assumed, possibly incorrectly.

This sequence joins TRBV11-1 and TRBJ2-5, with 7 bases identical to TRBD1. Sequenced: PBMCs. The sequence came from a woman aged 25 to 39 in good health and CMV-seronegative. CDR3 DNA sequence: TGTGCCAGCAGCTTAGACAGGGGCCAAGAGACCCAGTACTTC. Translation gives CASSLDRGQETQYF.